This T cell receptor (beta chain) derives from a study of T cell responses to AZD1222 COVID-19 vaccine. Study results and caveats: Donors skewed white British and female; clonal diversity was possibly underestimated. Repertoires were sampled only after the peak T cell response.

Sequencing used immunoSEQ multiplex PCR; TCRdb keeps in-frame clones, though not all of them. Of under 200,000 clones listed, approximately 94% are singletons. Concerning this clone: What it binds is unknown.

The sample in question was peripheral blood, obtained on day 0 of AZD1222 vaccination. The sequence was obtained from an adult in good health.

CDR3 residues: CAWSPGLGGDQYF. Written as DNA, the CDR3 is TGTGCCTGGAGTCCCGGACTAGGGGGCGATCAGTACTTC. J is TRBJ2-4 and V is TRBV30; D might be TRBD1 or TRBD2, each matching 7 bases. Between the trimmed V and J ends, which lost 2 bases and 12 bases, there was a span of 17 bases. Germline V gene sequence: CDR1 GTSNPN, CDR2 SVGIG (reference sequence). The CDR3 sequence is 13 residues long.